The TCR beta chain under discussion was sequenced for a study of Graves' ophthalmopathy and Graves' hyperthyroidism. Germline V lookup: CDR1 SQVTM, CDR2 ANQGSEA. The ends were cut back, 0 bases at V and 0 bases at J, with 18 bases in the middle. CDR3 length equals 17 residues. This clonotype was recorded at least ten times. Antigen: not known. Using RNA transcripts, the TCR beta CDR3 regions were amplified. The workflow started with a first-round RT-PCR run with HTBI primers and then moved on to a second-round multiplex PCR. From the multiplex PCR reads, TCRdb called clonotypes with MiXCR, one entry per CDR3 protein. The table includes 150,000 or so distinct CDR3 sequences, less than 45% detected once. Study-level points and caveats: A majority of expanded thyroid clonotypes exceeding 0.001 frequency were likewise present in blood.

The sequenced sample was peripheral blood. The chain recombines TRBV29-1 with TRBJ2-7, with D perhaps matching TRBD2 (5 bases). The source of this sequence is a woman aged 40-49 years with Graves' ophthalmopathy. CDR3 in DNA: TGCAGCGTTGAAGAGGACTCAGGACGGACCAGCTCCTACGAGCAGTACTTC. It encodes CSVEEDSGRTSSYEQYF.